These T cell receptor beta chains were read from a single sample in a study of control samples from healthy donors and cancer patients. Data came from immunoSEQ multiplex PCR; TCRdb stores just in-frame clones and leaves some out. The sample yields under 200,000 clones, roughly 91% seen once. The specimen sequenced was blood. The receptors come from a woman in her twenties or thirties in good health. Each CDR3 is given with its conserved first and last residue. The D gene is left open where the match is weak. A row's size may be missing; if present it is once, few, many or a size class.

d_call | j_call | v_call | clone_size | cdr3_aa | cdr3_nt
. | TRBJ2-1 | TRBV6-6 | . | CASSYPGRGGNEQFF | TGTGCCAGCAGTTACCCGGGACGAGGTGGTAATGAGCAGTTCTTC
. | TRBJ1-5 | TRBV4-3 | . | CASSQDGVQPQHF | TGCGCCAGCAGCCAAGACGGGGTTCAGCCCCAGCATTTT
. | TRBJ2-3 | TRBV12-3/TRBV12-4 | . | CASSLVDTQYF | TGTGCCAGCAGTTTAGTCGATACGCAGTATTTT
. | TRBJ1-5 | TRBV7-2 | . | CASSFSGFPQPQHF | TGTGCCAGCAGCTTTTCAGGGTTCCCTCAGCCCCAGCATTTT
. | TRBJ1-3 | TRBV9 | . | CASSDLSGNTIYF | TGTGCCAGCAGCGATCTCTCTGGAAACACCATATATTTT
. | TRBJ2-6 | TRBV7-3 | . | CASSLMPSGANVLTF | TGTGCCAGCAGCTTAATGCCCTCTGGGGCCAACGTCCTGACTTTC
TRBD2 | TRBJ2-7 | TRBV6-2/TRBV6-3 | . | CASSKGLAGVYEQYF | TGTGCCAGCAGTAAAGGACTAGCGGGGGTTTACGAGCAGTACTTC
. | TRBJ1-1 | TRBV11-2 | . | CASSLTGVAGRVTEAFF | TGTGCCAGCAGCTTAACGGGAGTCGCCGGGCGGGTGACTGAAGCTTTCTTT
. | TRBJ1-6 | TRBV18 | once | CASSPGTLDYNSPLHF | TGTGCCAGCTCACCCGGGACCCTTGACTATAATTCACCCCTCCACTTT
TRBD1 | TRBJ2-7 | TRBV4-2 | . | CASSQDGDSSYEQYF | TGTGCCAGCAGCCAAGACGGGGACAGTTCCTACGAGCAGTACTTC
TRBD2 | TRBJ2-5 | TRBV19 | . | CASSLAGSQETQYF | TGTGCCAGTAGTCTAGCGGGGTCGCAAGAGACCCAGTACTTC
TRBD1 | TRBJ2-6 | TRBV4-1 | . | CASQGGTGFSGANVLTF | TGCGCCAGCCAGGGGGGGACAGGGTTCTCTGGGGCCAACGTCCTGACTTTC
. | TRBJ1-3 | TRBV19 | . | CASSIPGPSSGNTIYF | TGTGCCAGTAGTATACCCGGGCCGAGCTCTGGAAACACCATATATTTT
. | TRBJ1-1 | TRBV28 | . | CASSLWGGTNTEAFF | TGTGCCAGCAGTTTATGGGGTGGGACGAACACTGAAGCTTTCTTT
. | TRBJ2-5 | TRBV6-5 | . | CASSFGMWETQYF | TGTGCCAGCAGTTTCGGGATGTGGGAGACCCAGTACTTC
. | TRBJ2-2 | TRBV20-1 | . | CSASEASVTGELFF | TGCAGTGCTAGTGAGGCTAGCGTCACCGGGGAGCTGTTTTTT
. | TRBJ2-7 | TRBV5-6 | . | CASSLSTGVYEQYF | TGTGCCAGCAGCTTGAGTACCGGGGTCTACGAGCAGTACTTC
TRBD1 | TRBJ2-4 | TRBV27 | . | CASSFLQGAKNIQYF | TGTGCCAGCAGTTTTCTACAGGGGGCCAAAAACATTCAGTACTTC
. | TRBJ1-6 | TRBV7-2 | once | CASSFQYNSPLHF | TGTGCCAGCAGCTTTCAGTATAATTCACCCCTCCACTTT
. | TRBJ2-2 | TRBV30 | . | CAWSVGGANTGELFF | TGTGCCTGGAGTGTTGGGGGAGCGAACACCGGGGAGCTGTTTTTT
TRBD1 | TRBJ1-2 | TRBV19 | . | CASMHRGPYGYTF | TGTGCCAGTATGCACAGGGGGCCCTATGGCTACACCTTC
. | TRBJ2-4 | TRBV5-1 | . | CASSLARDWTKNIQYF | TGCGCCAGCAGCTTGGCCAGGGACTGGACCAAAAACATTCAGTACTTC
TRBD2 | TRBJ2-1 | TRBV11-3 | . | CAGSPKTSFSYNEQFF | TGTGCCGGCAGCCCCAAGACTAGCTTCTCCTACAATGAGCAGTTCTTC
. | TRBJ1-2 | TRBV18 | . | CASSPGGQAYGYTF | TGTGCCAGCTCACCAGGGGGGCAGGCCTATGGCTACACCTTC
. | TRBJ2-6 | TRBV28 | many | CASSLGVLGANVLTF | TGTGCCAGCAGTTTAGGAGTCCTCGGGGCCAACGTCCTGACTTTC
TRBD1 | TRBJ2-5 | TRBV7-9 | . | CAIPGTGDETQYF | TGTGCCATCCCGGGGACAGGGGACGAGACCCAGTACTTC
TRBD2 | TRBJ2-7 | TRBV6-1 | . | CASSDGRSTYEQYF | TGTGCTAGCAGTGACGGGAGGTCGACCTACGAGCAGTACTTC
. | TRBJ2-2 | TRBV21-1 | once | CASSKDRAHTGELFF | TGTGCCAGCAGCAAAGACAGGGCGCACACCGGGGAGCTGTTTTTT
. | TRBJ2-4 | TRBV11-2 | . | CASSFTSGAKNIQYF | TGTGCCAGCAGCTTTACGTCGGGAGCCAAAAACATTCAGTACTTC
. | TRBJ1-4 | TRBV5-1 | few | CASSLGGTNEKLFF | TGCGCCAGCAGCTTGGGGGGAACTAATGAAAAACTGTTTTTT
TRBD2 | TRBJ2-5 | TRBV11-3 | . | CASSIWTSEETQYF | TGTGCCAGCAGCATCTGGACTAGCGAAGAGACCCAGTACTTC
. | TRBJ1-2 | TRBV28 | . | CASSRQYYGYTF | TGTGCCAGCAGTCGGCAGTACTATGGCTACACCTTC
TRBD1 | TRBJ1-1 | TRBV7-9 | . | CASSLGDRGSTEAFF | TGTGCCAGCAGCTTAGGGGACAGGGGGAGCACTGAAGCTTTCTTT
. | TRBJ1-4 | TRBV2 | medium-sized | CASSEGDGEKLFF | TGTGCCAGCAGTGAGGGGGATGGTGAAAAACTGTTTTTT
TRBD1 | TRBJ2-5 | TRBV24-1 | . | CATSDSGTGLETQYF | TGTGCCACCAGTGATTCAGGGACAGGGCTAGAGACCCAGTACTTC
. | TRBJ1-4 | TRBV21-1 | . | CASSIKGQGAPNEKLFF | TGTGCCAGCAGCATAAAAGGACAGGGGGCGCCCAATGAAAAACTGTTTTTT
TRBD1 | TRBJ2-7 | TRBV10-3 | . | CAISPDRRSYEQYF | TGTGCCATCAGCCCGGACAGGCGCTCCTACGAGCAGTACTTC
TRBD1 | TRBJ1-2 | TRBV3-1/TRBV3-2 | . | CASGDSLDNYGYTF | TGTGCCAGCGGGGACAGTTTAGATAACTATGGCTACACCTTC
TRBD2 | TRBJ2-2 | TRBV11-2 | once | CASSHSGGRTGELFF | TGTGCCAGCAGCCACAGCGGGGGACGGACCGGGGAGCTGTTTTTT
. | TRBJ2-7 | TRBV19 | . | CASSRSGTYEQYF | TGTGCCAGTAGTAGGTCGGGAACCTACGAGCAGTACTTC
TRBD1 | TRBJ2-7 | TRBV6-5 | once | CASRRIPGQGYEQYF | TGTGCCAGCAGAAGAATCCCGGGACAGGGGTACGAGCAGTACTTC
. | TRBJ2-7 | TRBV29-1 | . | CSVVLIQEQYF | TGCAGCGTTGTCCTTATCCAAGAGCAGTACTTC
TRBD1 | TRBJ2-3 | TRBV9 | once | CASSVAQGGTDTQYF | TGTGCCAGCAGCGTAGCCCAGGGGGGCACAGATACGCAGTATTTT
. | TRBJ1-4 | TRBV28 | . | CASSLGGTGAKLFF | TGTGCCAGCAGTTTAGGGGGCACAGGTGCAAAACTGTTTTTT